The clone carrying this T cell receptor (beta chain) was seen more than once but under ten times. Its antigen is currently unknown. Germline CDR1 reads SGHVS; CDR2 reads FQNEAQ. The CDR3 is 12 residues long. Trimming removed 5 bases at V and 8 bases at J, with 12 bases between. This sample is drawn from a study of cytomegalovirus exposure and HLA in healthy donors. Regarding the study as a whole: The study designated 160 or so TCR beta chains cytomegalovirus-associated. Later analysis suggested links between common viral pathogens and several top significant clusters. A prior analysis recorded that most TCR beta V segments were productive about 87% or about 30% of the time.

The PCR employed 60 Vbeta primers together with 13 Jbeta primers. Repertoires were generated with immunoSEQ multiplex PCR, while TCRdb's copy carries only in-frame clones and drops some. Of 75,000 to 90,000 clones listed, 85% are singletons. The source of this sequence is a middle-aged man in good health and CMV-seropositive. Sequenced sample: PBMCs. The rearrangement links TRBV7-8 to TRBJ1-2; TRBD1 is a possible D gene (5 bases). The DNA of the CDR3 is TGTGCCAGCAGCCTGACTGCAGGGGGCTACACCTTC. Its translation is CASSLTAGGYTF.